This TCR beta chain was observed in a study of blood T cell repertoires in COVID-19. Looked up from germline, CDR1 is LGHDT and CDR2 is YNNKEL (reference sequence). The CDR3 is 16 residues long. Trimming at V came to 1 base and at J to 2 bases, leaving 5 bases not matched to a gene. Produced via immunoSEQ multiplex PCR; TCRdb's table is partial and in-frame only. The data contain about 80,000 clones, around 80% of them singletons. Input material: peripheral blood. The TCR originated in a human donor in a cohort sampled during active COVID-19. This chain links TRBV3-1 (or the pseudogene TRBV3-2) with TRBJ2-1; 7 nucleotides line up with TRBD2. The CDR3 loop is CASSQGWRGTYNEQFF. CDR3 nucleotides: TGTGCCAGCAGCCAAGGGTGGCGGGGGACCTACAATGAGCAGTTCTTC.